A selection of T cell receptor beta chains follows, all from one sample in a study of human T cells and chemical hapten exposure. TCRdb recomputed calls from the RACE reads with MiXCR, one row per CDR3 protein. The profile shows 95,000 or so distinct CDR3 sequences, approximately 10% of them singletons. The input for sequencing was whole blood, taken in connection with sensitization to the hapten diphenylcyclopropenone (DPC). These receptors were collected from a middle-aged man with alopecia areata. Some clones in this sample may be carry-over from other donors' samples. Each CDR3 is given with its conserved first and last residue. Each record gives: CDR3 DNA, CDR3 protein, V gene, J gene, clone size, D gene. A D gene is named only where the DNA matches it firmly. Only part of the rows carry a size: once, few, many, or a class if the clone is expanded.

DNA: TGTGCCAGCAGTTCACTAGCGGGAGCCACTGGGGCCAACGTCCTGACTTTC
CDR3: CASSSLAGATGANVLTF
V: TRBV6-5
J: TRBJ2-6
size: NA
D: TRBD2

DNA: TGTGCCAGCAGCAGGACAGCCTCCTACGAGCAGTACTTC
CDR3: CASSRTASYEQYF
V: TRBV7-2
J: TRBJ2-7
size: few
D: NA

DNA: TGTGCCAGCAGTTACACAACAGGGGGCCGGGGGAACACTGAAGCTTTCTTT
CDR3: CASSYTTGGRGNTEAFF
V: TRBV6-5
J: TRBJ1-1
size: NA
D: TRBD1

DNA: TGTGCCACCAGTGATTTGGGACAGATCACAGATACGCAGTATTTT
CDR3: CATSDLGQITDTQYF
V: TRBV24-1
J: TRBJ2-3
size: once
D: NA

DNA: TGTGCCTGGAGTTCTCTTTCCGGGGAGCTGTTTTTT
CDR3: CAWSSLSGELFF
V: TRBV30
J: TRBJ2-2
size: few
D: NA

DNA: TGTGCCAGCAGCGCCGGGACTAGCGGGAGAGCTGGGGCCAACGTCCTGACTTTC
CDR3: CASSAGTSGRAGANVLTF
V: TRBV5-4
J: TRBJ2-6
size: few
D: TRBD2

DNA: TGCAGTGCTAGAGAGAAAACGTACTACAATGAGCAGTTCTTC
CDR3: CSAREKTYYNEQFF
V: TRBV20-1
J: TRBJ2-1
size: NA
D: NA

DNA: TGTGCCAGCACCCGGGACAAAAATTCACCCCTCCACTTT
CDR3: CASTRDKNSPLHF
V: TRBV9
J: TRBJ1-6
size: NA
D: NA

DNA: TGTGCCACCAATCCGGGACAGGGAGGGAGTTCACCCCTCCACTTT
CDR3: CATNPGQGGSSPLHF
V: TRBV6-6
J: TRBJ1-6
size: many
D: TRBD1

DNA: TGTGCTAGCAGCCCGCGCGTGGGTGGGGAGCAGTTCTTC
CDR3: CASSPRVGGEQFF
V: TRBV7-7
J: TRBJ2-1
size: few
D: NA

DNA: TGTGCCAGTCTGCGCGGCGGGGCAACCAACTACGAGCAGTACTTC
CDR3: CASLRGGATNYEQYF
V: TRBV6-2/TRBV6-3
J: TRBJ2-7
size: many
D: NA

DNA: TGCAGTGCTGGACCCCTAGATACGCAGTATTTT
CDR3: CSAGPLDTQYF
V: TRBV20-1
J: TRBJ2-3
size: many
D: NA

DNA: TGTGCCAGTTGGGCGGGGGCGGGCGATGAGCAGTTCTTC
CDR3: CASWAGAGDEQFF
V: TRBV19
J: TRBJ2-1
size: few
D: NA

DNA: TGTGCCAGCAGTGAATATGTCGGCTACGAGCAGTACTTC
CDR3: CASSEYVGYEQYF
V: TRBV25-1
J: TRBJ2-7
size: few
D: NA

DNA: TGTGCCAGCAGCCAAGTGGGGACTAACAATGAGCAGTTCTTC
CDR3: CASSQVGTNNEQFF
V: TRBV14
J: TRBJ2-1
size: once
D: TRBD2

DNA: TGTGCCAGCGGACTACAGGGAGGCAATCAGCCCCAGCATTTT
CDR3: CASGLQGGNQPQHF
V: TRBV28
J: TRBJ1-5
size: NA
D: NA

DNA: TGTGCCAGCAGTACTCGGGACAGGGAAGGGGAGCAGTTCTTC
CDR3: CASSTRDREGEQFF
V: TRBV6-1
J: TRBJ2-1
size: NA
D: TRBD1

DNA: TGTGCCAGCAGCGGGACTAGCGGGACTCTGCTCTTC
CDR3: CASSGTSGTLLF
V: TRBV12-3/TRBV12-4
J: TRBJ2-1
size: few
D: TRBD2

DNA: TGTGCCAGCAGCCCAAGCTTAGCGGGAGTAACAGATACGCAGTATTTT
CDR3: CASSPSLAGVTDTQYF
V: TRBV7-2
J: TRBJ2-3
size: NA
D: TRBD2

DNA: TGTGCCAGCAAAACGCCTCTCGGCACAGATACGCAGTATTTT
CDR3: CASKTPLGTDTQYF
V: TRBV6-5
J: TRBJ2-3
size: NA
D: NA

DNA: TGTGCCAGCAGCGTCGAGGGTAACTATGGCTACACCTTC
CDR3: CASSVEGNYGYTF
V: TRBV9
J: TRBJ1-2
size: NA
D: NA

DNA: TGTGCCAGCAGCTTCGGGACGGGCAACACCGGGGAGCTGTTTTTT
CDR3: CASSFGTGNTGELFF
V: TRBV7-2
J: TRBJ2-2
size: few
D: NA

DNA: TGTGCCAGCAGTGACGGGAGGGGCAATGAGCAGTTCTTC
CDR3: CASSDGRGNEQFF
V: TRBV2
J: TRBJ2-1
size: NA
D: TRBD2

DNA: TGCGCCAGCAGCCAAGAGACTTGGTATACGCAGTATTTT
CDR3: CASSQETWYTQYF
V: TRBV4-3
J: TRBJ2-3
size: NA
D: NA

DNA: TGTGCCAGCAGCATGGGGACAGGGGGACCAATGGAGCAGTTCTTC
CDR3: CASSMGTGGPMEQFF
V: TRBV7-3
J: TRBJ2-1
size: NA
D: TRBD1

DNA: TGTGCCAGCAGCCAGACTGGAAGCTCCTACAATGAGCAGTTCTTC
CDR3: CASSQTGSSYNEQFF
V: TRBV6-2/TRBV6-3
J: TRBJ2-1
size: few
D: NA

DNA: TGTGCCACCAGTGACCCCGGGACTAGCGGGCCCTACAATGAGCAGTTCTTC
CDR3: CATSDPGTSGPYNEQFF
V: TRBV24-1
J: TRBJ2-1
size: many
D: TRBD2

DNA: TGTGCCAGCAGTCCCTCGTTGAACGCCGGGACCCAGTACTTC
CDR3: CASSPSLNAGTQYF
V: TRBV27
J: TRBJ2-5
size: many
D: NA

DNA: TGCAGTGCTAGAGATTCGGCGGGAGGCTCCATCACAGATACGCAGTATTTT
CDR3: CSARDSAGGSITDTQYF
V: TRBV20-1
J: TRBJ2-3
size: many
D: TRBD2

DNA: TGTGCCAGCAGTTTATACTCCAGGGGGTTCTCTGGAAACACCATATATTTT
CDR3: CASSLYSRGFSGNTIYF
V: TRBV27
J: TRBJ1-3
size: NA
D: TRBD1

DNA: TGTGCCAGCAGTCCCCCCAATATTGTCTACGAGCAGTACTTC
CDR3: CASSPPNIVYEQYF
V: TRBV28
J: TRBJ2-7
size: few
D: NA

DNA: TGTGCCAGCAGCTTAACGTCGGGGACGATAGCTTTCTTT
CDR3: CASSLTSGTIAFF
V: TRBV7-3
J: TRBJ1-1
size: many
D: NA

DNA: TGTGCCAGCAGCTTAGACAGCCTCAATCAGCCCCAGCATTTT
CDR3: CASSLDSLNQPQHF
V: TRBV7-2
J: TRBJ1-5
size: NA
D: NA

DNA: TGCAGTGCTAGAGATGGTCGGGGGAATGAGCAGTTCTTC
CDR3: CSARDGRGNEQFF
V: TRBV20-1
J: TRBJ2-1
size: NA
D: NA

DNA: TGTGCCAGCAGTTTGCGAGCCGGGGGGGAGACTGAAGCTTTCTTT
CDR3: CASSLRAGGETEAFF
V: TRBV12-3/TRBV12-4
J: TRBJ1-1
size: NA
D: NA

DNA: TGTGCCAGCAGCCCCGCCGACTTAGCGGCGGGAGCAGACAATGAGCAGTTCTTC
CDR3: CASSPADLAAGADNEQFF
V: TRBV28
J: TRBJ2-1
size: few
D: TRBD2

DNA: TGTGCCAGCAGGCCGGAAACGGGGAAGAAGGAGACCCAGTACTTC
CDR3: CASRPETGKKETQYF
V: TRBV6-2/TRBV6-3
J: TRBJ2-5
size: NA
D: NA

DNA: TGTGCCACCTCGTCCGCGAACACCGGGGAGCTGTTTTTT
CDR3: CATSSANTGELFF
V: TRBV6-6
J: TRBJ2-2
size: few
D: NA

DNA: TGTGCCAGCAGCTTGGACAGGGCCAACACCATATATTTT
CDR3: CASSLDRANTIYF
V: TRBV11-2
J: TRBJ1-3
size: NA
D: TRBD1

DNA: TGTGCCAGCAGCTTCACAGGGTTGGACACTGAAGCTTTCTTT
CDR3: CASSFTGLDTEAFF
V: TRBV5-4
J: TRBJ1-1
size: few
D: NA

DNA: TGTGCCACCAAGTGGGGGGAAGGCGGGGAGCTGTTTTTT
CDR3: CATKWGEGGELFF
V: TRBV24-1
J: TRBJ2-2
size: many
D: NA

DNA: TGCAGCCACGCTGGGGGGGCATTAACAGATACGCAGTATTTT
CDR3: CSHAGGALTDTQYF
V: TRBV29-1
J: TRBJ2-3
size: NA
D: NA